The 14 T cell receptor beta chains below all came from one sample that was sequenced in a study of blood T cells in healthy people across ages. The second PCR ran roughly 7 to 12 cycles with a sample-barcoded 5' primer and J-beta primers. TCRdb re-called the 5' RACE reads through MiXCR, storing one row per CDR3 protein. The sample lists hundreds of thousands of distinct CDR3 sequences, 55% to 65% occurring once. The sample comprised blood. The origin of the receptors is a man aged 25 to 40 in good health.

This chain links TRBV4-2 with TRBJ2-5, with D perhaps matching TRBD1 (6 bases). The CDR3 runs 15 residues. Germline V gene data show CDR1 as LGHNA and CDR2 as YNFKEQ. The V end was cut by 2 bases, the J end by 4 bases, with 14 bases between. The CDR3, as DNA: TGTGCCAGCAGCCAAAGGGGACAAGGGCCAGAGACCCAGTACTTC. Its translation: CASSQRGQGPETQYF.

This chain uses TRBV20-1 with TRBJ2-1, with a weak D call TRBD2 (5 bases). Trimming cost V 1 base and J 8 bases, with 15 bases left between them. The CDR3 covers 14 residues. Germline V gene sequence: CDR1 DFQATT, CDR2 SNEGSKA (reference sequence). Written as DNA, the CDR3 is TGCAGTGCTAGAGCCCTTAGCCGGGGAGATGAGCAGTTCTTC. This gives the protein CSARALSRGDEQFF.

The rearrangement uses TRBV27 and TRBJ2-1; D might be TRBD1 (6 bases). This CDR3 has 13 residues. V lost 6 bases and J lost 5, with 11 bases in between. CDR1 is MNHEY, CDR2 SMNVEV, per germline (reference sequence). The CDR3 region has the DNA TGTGCCAGCAGCGTGGGACAACACAATGAGCAGTTCTTC. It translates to CASSVGQHNEQFF.

CDR3 DNA sequence: TGTGCCAGCACGCTGAGCTCCTACAATGAGCAGTACTTC. It is translated as CASTLSSYNEQYF. The V gene is TRBV7-2, the J gene TRBJ2-1; no reliable D call. The J call is in doubt because the DNA end fits TRBJ2-7 better. The CDR3 has 13 residues. CDR1 is SGHTA, CDR2 FQGNSA, per germline.

CDR3 nucleotide sequence: TGTGCCAGCAGCTCGATACCGGGACAGGGGACTTACGAGCAGTACTTC. Its protein product is CASSSIPGQGTYEQYF. The chain carries TRBV7-2 and TRBJ2-7, with 10 positions matching TRBD1. Germline-derived CDR1 and CDR2 are SGHTA and FQGNSA. CDR3 length: 16 residues. Trimming cost V 4 bases and J 4 bases; bases outside gene matches: 10.

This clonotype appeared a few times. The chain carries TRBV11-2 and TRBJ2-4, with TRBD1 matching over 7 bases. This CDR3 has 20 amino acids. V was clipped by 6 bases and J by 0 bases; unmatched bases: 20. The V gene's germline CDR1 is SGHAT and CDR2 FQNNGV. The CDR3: CASSLRLGTDRKIAKNIQYF. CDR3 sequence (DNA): TGTGCCAGCAGTCTCCGATTAGGGACAGACCGAAAGATAGCCAAAAACATTCAGTACTTC.

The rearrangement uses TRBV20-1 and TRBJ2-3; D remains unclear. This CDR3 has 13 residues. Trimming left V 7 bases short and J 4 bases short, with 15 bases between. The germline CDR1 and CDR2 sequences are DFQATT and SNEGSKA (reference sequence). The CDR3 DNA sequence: TGCAGTGTCCAATTAGGGATCGCAGATACGCAGTATTTT. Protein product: CSVQLGIADTQYF.

CDR3 coding DNA: TGCGCCAGCAGCTCGGTTAAACTCGAAGATACGCAGTATTTT. Translation: CASSSVKLEDTQYF. The V and J genes are TRBV5-1 and TRBJ2-3, with unresolved D. The CDR3 has 14 residues. Germline loops: CDR1 SGHRS, CDR2 YFSETQ. The V gene lost 3 bases and the J gene lost 5 bases, with 13 bases spanning the gap.

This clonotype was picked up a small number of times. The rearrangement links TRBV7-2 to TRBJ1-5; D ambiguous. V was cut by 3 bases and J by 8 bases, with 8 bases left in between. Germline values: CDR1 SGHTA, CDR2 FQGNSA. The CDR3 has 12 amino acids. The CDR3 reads CASSLPLEPQHF. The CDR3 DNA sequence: TGTGCCAGCAGCTTGCCCCTGGAGCCCCAGCATTTT.

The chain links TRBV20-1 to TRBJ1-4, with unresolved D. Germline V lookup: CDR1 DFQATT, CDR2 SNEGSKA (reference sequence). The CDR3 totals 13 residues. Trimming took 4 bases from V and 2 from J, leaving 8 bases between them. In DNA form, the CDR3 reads TGCAGTGCTATCGGACGGACTAATGAAAAACTGTTTTTT. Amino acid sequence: CSAIGRTNEKLFF.

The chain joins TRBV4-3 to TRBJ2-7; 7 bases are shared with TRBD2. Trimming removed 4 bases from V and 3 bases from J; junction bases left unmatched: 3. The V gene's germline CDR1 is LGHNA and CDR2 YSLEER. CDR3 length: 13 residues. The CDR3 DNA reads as TGCGCCAGCAGCCCCGGGGGGTTCTACGAGCAGTACTTC. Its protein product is CASSPGGFYEQYF.

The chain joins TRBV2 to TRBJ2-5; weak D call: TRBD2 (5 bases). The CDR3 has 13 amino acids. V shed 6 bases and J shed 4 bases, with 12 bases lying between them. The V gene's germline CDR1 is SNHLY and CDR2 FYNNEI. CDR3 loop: CASSGVPSETQYF. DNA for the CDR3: TGTGCCAGCAGCGGGGTACCCTCAGAGACCCAGTACTTC.

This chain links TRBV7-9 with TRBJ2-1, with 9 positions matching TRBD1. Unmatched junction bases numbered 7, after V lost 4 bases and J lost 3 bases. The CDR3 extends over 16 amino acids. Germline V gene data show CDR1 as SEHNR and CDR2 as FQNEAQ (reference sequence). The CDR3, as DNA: TGTGCCAGCAGCTCCGGCCGGGACAGGGTCTACAATGAGCAGTTCTTC. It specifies CASSSGRDRVYNEQFF.

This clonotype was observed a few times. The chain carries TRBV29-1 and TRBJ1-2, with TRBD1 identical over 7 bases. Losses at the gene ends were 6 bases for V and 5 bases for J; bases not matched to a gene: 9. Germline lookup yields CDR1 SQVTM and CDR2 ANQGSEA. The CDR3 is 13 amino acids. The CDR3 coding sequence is TGCAGCGTCGCCTCAGGGGGGAGTTATGGCTACACCTTC. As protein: CSVASGGSYGYTF.